This T cell receptor beta chain was recovered during a study of blood T cell repertoires in COVID-19. Study in general: Sites in the United States, Italy and Spain provided acute and convalescent COVID-19 samples. PBMCs, B-cell-depleted T cells, or T cells provided the cDNA or gDNA that made up the material.

Enrolment of Seattle patients took place during active infection, and they were followed longitudinally. The sample holds one count of this clone. How the authors handled the data: Quantification of nucleated cells was approximated via reference gene primer amplification. Assay: immunoSEQ multiplex PCR; the TCRdb copy retains only in-frame clones and omits some. The V and J calls and clone size come from that table; D and trimming were worked out from the DNA. The repertoire has more than 150,000 clones, 81% of them found once; the top ten carry around 12%. The CDR3 covers 15 residues. CDR1 and CDR2 from the germline V gene are SGHRS and YFSETQ. V was pared by 4 bases and J by 4 bases, with 6 bases of the junction left unmatched.

This clonotype originated in a woman of 80 years or more with COVID-19, enrolled during active disease. The rearrangement links TRBV5-1 to TRBJ2-3, with TRBD2 matching over 10 bases. Input material: peripheral blood. CDR3 amino acids: CASSRSGGASDTQYF. CDR3 DNA sequence: TGCGCCAGCAGCCGAAGCGGGGGGGCATCAGATACGCAGTATTTT.